One and the same sample provided the 28 T cell receptor beta chains below, sequenced in a study of cytomegalovirus exposure and HLA in healthy donors (dated by TCRdb to 2015 to 2018). Libraries came from the immunoSEQ multiplex PCR assay. For the multiplex PCR, a mixture combining 60 forward primers for TCR Vbeta segments and 13 reverse primers for TCR Jbeta segments was used. Here the immuneACCESS table is served through TCRdb, limited to in-frame sequences with V and J called. Missing clones are a known gap in these copies; in checked studies unresolved V genes cover under half, and the rest lacks a known reason. The sample contains 200,000 to 250,000 clones, around 77% of them found a single time. Together, the top ten hold under 3% of the sample. The specimen sequenced was PBMCs. The receptors were sampled from a woman younger than 45 in good health and CMV-seronegative.

The chain uses TRBV21-1 and TRBJ2-2; no DNA check was done on the table's D call, TRBD1. TRBV21-1 is classified as a pseudogene. This CDR3 is 15 amino acids long. Written as DNA, the CDR3 is TGTGCCAGCAGCAGGCTGACAGCGAACACCGGGGAGCTGTTTTTT. Its translation is CASSRLTANTGELFF.

The chain's CDR3 is CASSVRGLAEDNEQFF. For the CDR3, the DNA is TGTGCCAGCAGCGTCCGTGGGCTAGCGGAAGACAATGAGCAGTTCTTC. This chain links TRBV21-1 with TRBJ2-1; the table's D call of TRBD2 was not tested on the DNA. TRBV21-1 represents a pseudogene. The CDR3 has 16 residues.

CDR3 in amino acids: CASSQGGRGGTGELFF. The CDR3 DNA follows: TGTGCCAGCAGCCAAGGGGGTCGAGGAGGCACCGGGGAGCTGTTTTTT. The rearrangement links TRBV4-2 to TRBJ2-2; D might be TRBD2 (5 bases). The germline V gene encodes CDR1 LGHNA and CDR2 YNFKEQ. Trimming took off 1 base at V and 4 bases at J, with 13 bases between the two ends. The CDR3 spans 16 residues.

The V call is TRBV30, the J call TRBJ2-7, with TRBD1 as a possible D gene (6 bases). This CDR3 region has 14 residues. Germline V gene data show CDR1 as GTSNPN and CDR2 as SVGIG (reference sequence). The V and J ends lost 5 bases and 3 bases respectively, with 17 bases between them. Written as DNA, the CDR3 is TGTGCCTGGGGCGGACAGACTATAGTCTACGAGCAGTACTTC. Protein: CAWGGQTIVYEQYF.

V and J are TRBV19 and TRBJ2-6; tentative D call: TRBD1 (5 bases). CDR3 size: 15 residues. Trimming left V 9 bases short and J 0 bases short, with 12 bases between. Germline V gene sequence: CDR1 LNHDA, CDR2 SQIVND (reference sequence). For the CDR3, the DNA is TGTGCCAGCAGATACAGGTTCTCTGGGGCCAACGTCCTGACTTTC. Its protein product is CASRYRFSGANVLTF.

The chain links TRBV4-2 to TRBJ2-1; 9 bases are shared with TRBD2. J gave up 9 bases and V 1 base, and 10 bases lay outside the gene matches. The CDR3 totals 16 residues. Germline V gene sequence: CDR1 LGHNA, CDR2 YNFKEQ. The CDR3 coding sequence is TGTGCCAGCAGCCAAGCGGGCGGGAGGGCCAGGAGTGAGCAGTTCTTC. This translates into CASSQAGGRARSEQFF.

The chain is built from TRBV6-5 and TRBJ1-1; the match to TRBD1 covers 9 bases. The CDR3 extends over 15 amino acids. V shed 5 bases and J 4 bases; nucleotides not matched to a gene: 8. From germline, CDR1 is MNHEY and CDR2 SVGAGI. This CDR3 reads CASSRYRGLGTEAFF. In nucleotides, the CDR3 is TGTGCCAGCAGTAGATACAGGGGGCTCGGCACTGAAGCTTTCTTT.

In regard to this clone: The junction departs from the called germline gene at one end, perhaps through a read error. The chain combines TRBV2 with TRBJ1-2, with a tentative D call TRBD1 (6 bases). CDR3 size: 14 residues. Germline CDR1 SNHLY, CDR2 FYNNEI. Here the CDR3 DNA reads TGTGCCAGCAGTCGGGACACTTCTAACTATGGCTACCCCTTC. As protein: CASSRDTSNYGYPF.

The chain is built from TRBV6-5 and TRBJ2-3; D is perhaps TRBD1 (5 bases). Germline values: CDR1 MNHEY, CDR2 SVGAGI. The V end was cut by 0 bases, the J end by 0 bases, with 10 bases between. The CDR3 totals 16 residues. CDR3 loop: CASSYSRRQSTDTQYF. Written as DNA, the CDR3 is TGTGCCAGCAGTTACTCGCGAAGACAGAGCACAGATACGCAGTATTTT.

V and J are TRBV5-1 and TRBJ2-5, with D tentatively TRBD1 (5 bases). The CDR3 is 14 amino acids. The germline gives CDR1 SGHRS, CDR2 YFSETQ. V lost 1 base to trimming and J lost 0 bases, with 7 bases between them. The CDR3: CASSLRGNQETQYF. The CDR3 nucleotides read TGCGCCAGCAGCTTGAGGGGAAACCAAGAGACCCAGTACTTC.

The chain joins TRBV29-1 to TRBJ2-7; TRBD2 is a possible D gene (6 bases). The ends were cut back, 5 bases at V and 5 bases at J, with 13 bases in the middle. The CDR3 is 12 residues long. Germline V gene lookup returns CDR1 SQVTM and CDR2 ANQGSEA. CDR3 bases: TGCAGCGTTTTGGGGGGAATCCACGAGCAGTACTTC. It yields the protein CSVLGGIHEQYF.

Of note for this clone: Sequence at one end of the junction differs from germline and may be a read error. This rearrangement joins TRBV7-9 to TRBJ1-4; TRBD1 agrees at 11 bases. In germline, CDR1 is SEHNR, CDR2 FQNEAQ (reference sequence). The CDR3 has 19 amino acids. CDR3 amino acids: CSSSLQGDIWTGGFEKLFF. The CDR3 DNA reads TGTTCCAGCAGCTTACAAGGCGACATTTGGACAGGGGGCTTCGAAAAACTGTTTTTT.

J is TRBJ2-1 and V is TRBV5-1; TRBD2 agrees at 10 bases. CDR1 is SGHRS and CDR2 is YFSETQ in the germline V gene. Germline trimming cut 0 bases from V and 2 bases from J; bases unmatched to any gene: 2. The CDR3 spans 16 residues. CDR3 loop: CASSLALAGAYNEQFF. CDR3 nucleotide sequence: TGCGCCAGCAGCTTGGCGCTAGCGGGGGCCTACAATGAGCAGTTCTTC.

This chain joins TRBV7-6 and TRBJ2-7; TRBD1 matches 7 bases. Germline CDR1 reads SGHVS; CDR2 reads FNYEAQ. The CDR3 is made up of 13 amino acids. With V trimmed by 1 base and J by 6 bases, 3 bases remained unmatched. As DNA, the CDR3 is TGTGCCAGCAGCTTAGGAGGGGGCTCCGAGCAGTACTTC. This translates into CASSLGGGSEQYF.

This chain uses TRBV2 with TRBJ2-7, with 8 bases aligning to TRBD1. V gave up 3 bases and J gave up 6 bases; unmatched junction bases: 7. CDR1 SNHLY and CDR2 FYNNEI come from the germline V gene. The CDR3 runs 14 residues. The CDR3 bases are TGTGCCAGCAGTGATAGGACAGGGTCGGGCGAGCAGTACTTC. Translating it yields CASSDRTGSGEQYF. The whole variable domain, filled in from reference TRBV2 and TRBJ2-7, reads EPEVTQTPSHQVTQMGQEVILRCVPISNHLYFYWYRQILGQKVEFLVSFYNNEISEKSEIFDDQFSVERPDGSNFTLKIRSTKLEDSAMYFCASSDRTGSGEQYFGPGTRLTVT.

This clone has a handful of counts. The V and J genes are TRBV29-1 and TRBJ1-5; no clear D gene. With 2 bases removed from V and 5 bases from J, the gap between germline ends came to 10 bases. This CDR3 has 13 residues. The germline CDR1 and CDR2 sequences are SQVTM and ANQGSEA. CDR3 protein: CSVEFGLDQPQHF. In nucleotides, the CDR3 is TGCAGCGTTGAATTTGGGCTGGATCAGCCCCAGCATTTT.

J is TRBJ2-3 and V is TRBV19; D remains ambiguous. The ends were cut back, 6 bases at V and 5 bases at J, with 12 bases in the middle. The CDR3 is 13 amino acids. CDR1 and CDR2 from the germline V gene are LNHDA and SQIVND (reference sequence). CDR3 in amino acids: CASRASQVDTQYF. The CDR3, as DNA: TGTGCCAGTAGAGCTTCTCAAGTAGATACGCAGTATTTT.

The rearrangement uses TRBV7-2 and TRBJ2-7, with 8 bases identical to TRBD1. V was clipped by 5 bases and J by 7 bases; unmatched bases: 7. The germline CDR1 and CDR2 sequences are SGHTA and FQGNSA. This CDR3 contains 13 residues. Here the CDR3 reads CASSRVGTGEQYF. The CDR3 DNA sequence: TGTGCCAGCAGCCGAGTAGGGACAGGTGAGCAGTACTTC.

The count of this clone is one. The chain couples TRBV14 to TRBJ2-2; D call uncertain. Trimming pared 4 bases from V and 3 bases from J, leaving 12 bases between. The CDR3 contains 15 residues. Germline-derived CDR1 and CDR2 are SGHDN and FVKESK. The CDR3 DNA is TGTGCCAGCAGCCCGGTGTCGGGTTACACCGGGGAGCTGTTTTTT. It specifies CASSPVSGYTGELFF.

The chain links TRBV4-2 to TRBJ2-3, with D maybe TRBD2 (5 bases). Germline loops: CDR1 LGHNA, CDR2 YNFKEQ. V gave up 6 bases and J gave up 2 bases, with 12 bases separating them. This CDR3 contains 14 residues. CDR3 bases: TGTGCCAGCAGGGGGAGTGGGGACACAGATACGCAGTATTTT. It is translated as CASRGSGDTDTQYF.

The chain is built from TRBV4-1 and TRBJ2-6; weak D call: TRBD1 (5 bases). CDR3 length equals 18 residues. CDR1 and CDR2 from the germline V gene are MGHRA and YSYEKL. Deletions cut 1 base from V and 1 base from J, with 14 bases between. CDR3 nucleotide sequence: TGCGCCAGCAGCCAAGCTTCAGGGATCGGGTCTGGGGCCAACGTCCTGACTTTC. It is translated as CASSQASGIGSGANVLTF.

The genes are TRBV18 and TRBJ2-2, with D possibly TRBD2 on 6 matching bases. The CDR3 sequence is 18 residues long. V dropped 0 bases and J dropped 1 base, with 15 bases sitting between them. CDR1 and CDR2 (germline): KGHSH, LQKENI. The CDR3 loop is CASSPPGGLQGNTGELFF. CDR3 bases: TGTGCCAGCTCACCACCGGGGGGTCTTCAGGGGAACACCGGGGAGCTGTTTTTT.

This clone has just a few counts. The chain links TRBV6-5 to TRBJ2-7; 7 nucleotides line up with TRBD1. Germline-derived CDR1 and CDR2 are MNHEY and SVGAGI. V trimming: 6 bases; J trimming: 3 bases; junction bases outside the gene matches: 8. The CDR3 consists of 14 residues. This CDR3 reads CASRVSAGGYEQYF. The CDR3 DNA reads as TGTGCCAGCAGAGTGTCGGCAGGGGGCTACGAGCAGTACTTC.

V usage is TRBV4-1 and J usage is TRBJ2-7, with D maybe TRBD1 (6 bases). This CDR3 has 14 residues. Germline V gene data show CDR1 as MGHRA and CDR2 as YSYEKL. Trimming left V 1 base short and J 2 bases short, with 9 bases between. The CDR3 loop is CASSQGRGPYEQYF. DNA for the CDR3: TGCGCCAGCAGCCAAGGCAGGGGCCCCTACGAGCAGTACTTC.

In nucleotides, the CDR3 is TGTGCCAGCAGGCCAACAGGGCCCGGGGAGCTGTTTTTT. It yields the protein CASRPTGPGELFF. The chain links TRBV7-9 to TRBJ2-2; tentatively, D is TRBD1 (6 bases). V lost 6 bases, J lost 6 bases, and 11 bases lay in between. CDR3 length: 13 amino acids. From germline, CDR1 is SEHNR and CDR2 FQNEAQ (reference sequence).

This clone has just a few counts. The CDR3 reads CASSAIVNTEAFF. DNA of the CDR3: TGTGCCAGCAGTGCGATCGTAAACACTGAAGCTTTCTTT. V gene TRBV28 combines with J gene TRBJ1-1, with D unclear. Germline V gene sequence: CDR1 MDHEN, CDR2 SYDVKM. V was pared by 5 bases and J by 2 bases, with 9 bases between. The length of the CDR3 is 13 residues.

This chain uses TRBV19 with TRBJ2-7; 10 bases align to TRBD2. The CDR3 consists of 15 residues. Trimming removed 6 bases from V and 2 bases from J; junction bases left unmatched: 7. CDR1 is LNHDA and CDR2 is SQIVND in the germline V gene (reference sequence). The CDR3 coding sequence is TGTGCCAGTAGACCCACTAGCGGGAATACCTACGAGCAGTACTTC. Residues: CASRPTSGNTYEQYF. Drawing the rest from reference TRBV19 and TRBJ2-7, the complete variable domain is DGGITQSPKYLFRKEGQNVTLSCEQNLNHDAMYWYRQDPGQGLRLIYYSQIVNDFQKGDIAEGYSVSREKKESFPLTVTSAQKNPTAFYLCASRPTSGNTYEQYFGPGTRLTVT.

V gene TRBV2 combines with J gene TRBJ2-4; possible D gene TRBD2, 6 bases. Trimming pared 8 bases from V and 0 bases from J, leaving 11 bases between. Germline V lookup: CDR1 SNHLY, CDR2 FYNNEI. The CDR3 has 14 residues. CDR3 in DNA: TGTGCCAGCCTAGCGCCTCTAGCCAAAAACATTCAGTACTTC. Its protein product is CASLAPLAKNIQYF.